Below are 32 T cell receptor beta chains sequenced from a single sample in a study of monozygotic twins with inflammatory bowel disease. TCRdb reworked the 5' RACE reads into one entry per CDR3 protein, no DNA. This sample's clone table lists fewer than 400,000 distinct CDR3 sequences. Sequenced sample: blood. These receptors came from a human donor with ulcerative colitis or Crohn's disease, or a healthy co-twin of an affected twin (not recorded which).

This chain connects TRBV27 to TRBJ1-5; the TCRdb call, TRBD1, lacks DNA for checking. This CDR3 has 15 amino acids. Germline CDR1 MNHEY, CDR2 SMNVEV (reference sequence). CDR3 residues: CASSLWGMRNQPQHF.

The rearrangement joins TRBV12-3 or TRBV12-4 to TRBJ2-3. The CDR3 has 13 residues. This CDR3 reads CASSLGLRDTQYF.

The genes are TRBV7-8 and TRBJ2-7; TCRdb outputs TRBD1, but without DNA this stays unchecked. The V gene's germline CDR1 is SGHVS and CDR2 FQNEAQ. This CDR3 has 17 residues. This CDR3 reads CASSFRTGGQEAYEQYF.

The J gene is TRBJ2-7, the V gene TRBV29-1; checking the TCRdb D call of TRBD1 is not possible without DNA. The germline gives CDR1 SQVTM, CDR2 ANQGSEA. The CDR3 length is 15 residues. The CDR3 region is CSVEGWGNRYHEQYF.

By frequency, this clonotype is medium-sized (0.01 to 0.1%). This chain connects TRBV12-3 or TRBV12-4 to TRBJ2-3; TCRdb indicates TRBD1, and absent DNA this call remains unverified. The CDR3 sequence is 13 residues long. The CDR3 sequence is CASSNGGKITQYF.

This chain links TRBV3-1 with TRBJ2-7. Looked up from germline, CDR1 is LGHDT and CDR2 is YNNKEL (reference sequence). The length of the CDR3 is 12 residues. This chain's CDR3 is CASGQSSYEQYF.

The gene calls are TRBV6-1 and TRBJ2-3. Germline-derived CDR1 and CDR2 are MNHNS and SASEGT. The CDR3 is 14 residues long. This chain's CDR3 is CASRDRSGTDTQYF.

The rearrangement joins TRBV9 to TRBJ1-2; without DNA, the TCRdb call of TRBD1 cannot be checked. The CDR3 is 13 amino acids. CDR1 is SGDLS and CDR2 is YYNGEE in the germline V gene. The CDR3 sequence: CASSVAGGRGYTF.

The V and J genes are TRBV5-1 and TRBJ2-1. This CDR3 has 14 amino acids. Looked up from germline, CDR1 is SGHRS and CDR2 is YFSETQ. This CDR3 reads CASSLDTVYNEQFF.

V and J are TRBV7-8 and TRBJ2-7. CDR1 is SGHVS and CDR2 is FQNEAQ in the germline V gene. The CDR3 is 16 amino acids. The CDR3 region is CASSLAVLAAPHEQYF.

The rearrangement uses TRBV25-1 and TRBJ2-2; there is no DNA to check the TCRdb D call of TRBD2. The CDR3 has 16 amino acids. Germline CDR1 reads MGHDK; CDR2 reads SYGVNS. The chain's CDR3 is CASSLTGPSNTGELFF.

V and J are TRBV5-4 and TRBJ1-3. Germline assignment: CDR1 SGHNT and CDR2 YYREEE (reference sequence). There are 13 residues in the CDR3. The CDR3 loop reads CASSLVSGNTIYF.

The chain carries TRBV29-1 and TRBJ2-1. Germline assignment: CDR1 SQVTM and CDR2 ANQGSEA. The CDR3 spans 12 residues. The CDR3 loop is CSVVPIADEQFF.

V gene TRBV5-5 combines with J gene TRBJ2-1; with no DNA, the TCRdb D assignment of TRBD2 cannot be verified. Germline assignment: CDR1 SGHKS and CDR2 YYEKEE (reference sequence). This CDR3 has 17 amino acids. CDR3 sequence reads: CASSLATGTRGYNEQFF. Using reference TRBV5-5 and TRBJ2-1 for the parts outside the CDR3, the full variable domain is DAGVTQSPTHLIKTRGQQVTLRCSPISGHKSVSWYQQVLGQGPQFIFQYYEKEERGRGNFPDRFSARQFPNYSSELNVNALLLGDSALYLCASSLATGTRGYNEQFFGPGTRLTVL.

V and J are TRBV5-1 and TRBJ2-1. Germline-derived CDR1 and CDR2 are SGHRS and YFSETQ. The CDR3 loop spans 14 amino acids. CDR3 region: CASSLGHPTSEQFF.

The V call is TRBV20-1, the J call TRBJ2-4; TCRdb returns TRBD2, unconfirmable since there is no DNA. The germline V gene encodes CDR1 DFQATT and CDR2 SNEGSKA (reference sequence). The CDR3 covers 19 residues. The CDR3 is CSASRLAGVGHVSQNIQYF.

The rearrangement joins TRBV5-4 to TRBJ2-3; the TCRdb call, TRBD2, lacks DNA for checking. The CDR3 is made up of 13 amino acids. CDR1 SGHNT and CDR2 YYREEE come from the germline V gene (reference sequence). Here the CDR3 reads CASNGGGADTQYF.

The chain has TRBV12-3 or TRBV12-4 and TRBJ2-5. The CDR3 consists of 17 residues. The CDR3 region is CASRATIRETFGETQYF.

This chain connects TRBV7-9 to TRBJ2-2; TCRdb reports TRBD1, a call that lacks DNA to check it against. Germline loops: CDR1 SEHNR, CDR2 FQNEAQ (reference sequence). This CDR3 spans 14 amino acids. The CDR3 loop reads CASSQRTDTGELFF.

The chain is built from TRBV7-2 and TRBJ2-7; the D call from TCRdb, TRBD1, cannot be confirmed without DNA. Germline V gene lookup returns CDR1 SGHTA and CDR2 FQGNSA. The CDR3 is 12 residues long. The CDR3 reads CASSSRVSEQYF.

The chain has TRBV24-1 and TRBJ2-4; TCRdb selects TRBD2, and the lack of DNA leaves this call unchecked. CDR1 is KGHDR, CDR2 SFDVKD, per germline. The CDR3 runs 18 residues. The CDR3 reads CATSDPSWEEGGKNIQYF.

This chain connects TRBV28 to TRBJ2-5. The CDR3 covers 13 residues. CDR1 MDHEN and CDR2 SYDVKM come from the germline V gene. This CDR3 reads CASSRSTRETQYF.

This chain uses TRBV5-5 with TRBJ1-2. This CDR3 has 14 amino acids. Looked up from germline, CDR1 is SGHKS and CDR2 is YYEKEE (reference sequence). CDR3 sequence reads: CASSPPAFTQGYTF.

The chain has TRBV12-3 or TRBV12-4 and TRBJ2-1; TCRdb's D gene call, TRBD1, goes unchecked for lack of DNA. The length of the CDR3 is 13 residues. This chain's CDR3 is CASSFRGGDEQFF.

The V and J genes are TRBV18 and TRBJ2-1; the TCRdb call, TRBD2, lacks DNA for checking. CDR3 length: 16 amino acids. The germline V gene encodes CDR1 KGHSH and CDR2 LQKENI. The CDR3 protein is CASSHLADSSYNEQFF.

This sequence joins TRBV27 and TRBJ1-1; TCRdb selects TRBD1, and the lack of DNA leaves this call unchecked. Germline V CDR1 and CDR2: MNHEY, SMNVEV (reference sequence). There are 15 residues in the CDR3. CDR3 region: CASTPLSSVNTEAFF.

The chain joins TRBV27 to TRBJ2-5; TCRdb returns TRBD2, unconfirmable since there is no DNA. CDR1 and CDR2 (germline): MNHEY, SMNVEV (reference sequence). CDR3 size: 15 residues. This CDR3 reads CARVVPRGEEETQYF.

The gene calls are TRBV5-4 and TRBJ2-7; absent DNA, TCRdb's TRBD2 call cannot be checked. Germline V gene data show CDR1 as SGHNT and CDR2 as YYREEE (reference sequence). The CDR3 consists of 20 residues. CDR3 sequence: CASSFGGHRKVSGTDYEQYF.

This chain joins TRBV19 and TRBJ1-3. This CDR3 has 14 amino acids. Germline loops: CDR1 LNHDA, CDR2 SQIVND (reference sequence). The CDR3 spells CATSFTGAGNTIYF.

The rearrangement joins TRBV6-5 to TRBJ2-4; TCRdb calls TRBD1, which cannot be checked without DNA. From germline, CDR1 is MNHEY and CDR2 SVGAGI. CDR3 size: 15 residues. CDR3 sequence: CASSSLGTGKNIQYF.

The rearrangement joins TRBV4-3 to TRBJ1-3; TCRdb's D call of TRBD1 is untestable without DNA. The CDR3 runs to 17 residues. In germline, CDR1 is LGHNA, CDR2 YSLEER. The CDR3 loop is CASSQDPPRASGNTIYF.

The genes are TRBV14 and TRBJ2-1. The germline gives CDR1 SGHDN, CDR2 FVKESK. This CDR3 has 12 amino acids. The CDR3 sequence: CASSQDWVGQFF.